The T cell receptor (beta chain) under discussion was sequenced for a study of neurological immune-mediated disorders (dated by TCRdb to between 2018 and 2020). Concerning the study at large: Using UMI-based sequencing, the study compared peripheral blood TCR-beta repertoires from patients with HTLV-I-associated myelopathy (HAM/TSP), patients with multiple sclerosis, and healthy controls. Alongside PBMC samples, the set of around 99 TCR-beta libraries contained longitudinal samples, technical triplicates, and paired CD4+ and CD8+ T-cell subsets that had been sorted. To precisely calculate how much the frequency of each individual clone varied, libraries were sequenced in technical triplicate. The cohort comprised 65 to 75 subjects: roughly 15 HAM/TSP patients, some 34 multiple sclerosis patients and 20 healthy controls. On the study overall, not on this receptor specifically: TCR clonal expansion was greatest in HAM/TSP patients and smallest in MS patients, who ranked below even healthy controls. No identical CDR3 amino acid sequences were shared among expanded clones across subjects, suggesting private TCR-beta repertoires in all groups.

In this sample, this clonotype turned up many times. Its antigen is still unknown. Nothing much larger sits one base from this clone, and base qualities are not available. cDNA was synthesized by template-switch 5'RACE using a primer carrying a 10-nucleotide random unique molecular identifier by which each TCR transcript was tagged. Every sequencing run covered 15-18 subjects and yielded more than 200 million TCR-beta sequences. Total RNA was extracted with the RNeasy kit. The KAPA Real-time Library Amplification kit was used to amplify TCR-beta VDJ regions with primers for the TCR constant region and the 5'RACE anchor. Sample indexes and Illumina adaptors were added in a first PCR, after which library yield was increased in a second PCR. After purification with Ampure beads, the TCR product of roughly 650 bp was size-selected on a 2% E-gel SizeSelection system. Library quality was checked on a Bioanalyzer, concentration was measured with Qubit, and libraries were quantified with the Kapa Library Quantification kit before pooling. An Illumina HiSeq 2500 sequenced the libraries paired-end 2 x 150 bp. To increase sequence diversity, roughly 24-31% phiX was spiked into each library pool. The source study handled its data this way. The UMI-based MiGEC pipeline processed quality-filtered reads and removed over 75% of raw TCR sequences during error correction. VDJ genes were aligned to IMGT germline references, and clonotypes were defined by unique CDR3 amino acid sequence plus V-J genes. Clonal expansion, Shannon diversity and CDR3 relatedness (CalcPairwiseDistances, ClusterSamples) were evaluated with VDJtools, and phylogenetic trees were built with CLCbio workbench. Expanded clones were defined as having at least 8 unique UMIs, based on coefficient-of-variation modelling across technical triplicates. Clones were called with MiXCR by TCRdb after fastp trimmed the public reads at Q25, and only in-frame beta chains were retained. Identical CDR3 protein sequences are pooled into one entry, listed with their most common genes and DNA. Here the V and J calls rest on TCRdb's processing, not on the authors' analysis. The sample table holds more than 30,000 distinct CDR3 sequences, of which more than 10% were seen once. Jointly, the top ten make up more than 4.5% of the sample.

V and J lose 5 bases and 6 bases, and a span of 26 bases separates them. The CDR3, cysteine through phenylalanine, is 17 amino acids long. The kept DNA is CDR3 alone, 51 bases in frame from the first base. CDR1 and CDR2 are read off the germline V gene as MDHEN and SYDVKM. The time point label, read with the paper, signifies: technical triplicate 2. TCR libraries for sorted subsets were made from over 750,000 sorted CD4+ or CD8+ T cells. PBMCs were separated from peripheral blood using Ficoll-Hypaque density gradient centrifugation and then cryopreserved in liquid nitrogen. Paired sorted CD4+ and CD8+ subsets came from healthy controls, HAM/TSP patients and MS patients.

This clonotype originated in a female donor with HTLV-1-associated myelopathy (HAM/TSP). The chain employs TRBV28 and TRBJ2-7; 6 matching bases give a weak D call of TRBD1. What was sequenced was CD4+ T cells from blood. The DNA sequence reads TGTGCCAGCAGTGCCTGGCTAAAACAGGGCCGGTCGGGCGAGCAGTACTTC. Its product reads: CASSAWLKQGRSGEQYF.